These 27 T cell receptor beta chains came from one sample sequenced in a study of control samples from healthy donors and cancer patients. The method was immunoSEQ multiplex PCR; TCRdb's version includes in-frame clones alone and lacks a portion of them. The table records around 140,000 clones, approximately 89% of them present only once. Sequencing input: PBMCs. These receptors were taken from a man aged 45-60 years with head and neck cancer.

This clone showed up just once. The chain carries TRBV25-1 and TRBJ1-1; D unresolved. Germline CDR1 is MGHDK and CDR2 is SYGVNS. The V gene lost 3 bases and the J gene lost 4 bases, with 9 bases spanning the gap. The CDR3 spans 13 residues. The CDR3 DNA reads as TGTGCCAGCAGTGAGGTCGCTTTCACTGAAGCTTTCTTT. Encoded protein: CASSEVAFTEAFF.

The CDR3 bases are TGTGCCAGCAGCAATAAAGGTCGGCCCAACTATGGCTACACCTTC. Protein sequence: CASSNKGRPNYGYTF. This sequence joins TRBV13 and TRBJ1-2; D is uncertain. This CDR3 region has 15 residues. V was shortened by 5 bases and J by 2 bases, with 15 bases between the two germline ends. In germline, CDR1 is PRHDT, CDR2 FYEKMQ (reference sequence).

V gene TRBV7-9 combines with J gene TRBJ2-1, with 7 bases identical to TRBD1. The CDR3 totals 17 residues. The V and J ends lost 4 bases and 3 bases, in that order; junction bases with no gene match: 12. The germline V gene encodes CDR1 SEHNR and CDR2 FQNEAQ (reference sequence). The CDR3, as DNA: TGTGCCAGCAGCTCCTTCGCCACAGGGGACGTCTACAATGAGCAGTTCTTC. Its translation is CASSSFATGDVYNEQFF.

CDR3: CASRYGDFYEQYF. CDR3 nucleotides: TGTGCCAGCAGGTATGGAGATTTCTACGAGCAGTACTTC. The V gene is TRBV6-5, the J gene TRBJ2-7; D ambiguous. The CDR3 contains 13 residues. Germline lookup yields CDR1 MNHEY and CDR2 SVGAGI. V was cut by 6 bases and J by 3 bases, with 12 bases left in between.

The chain carries TRBV5-1 and TRBJ2-1, with TRBD1 matching 10 bases. The CDR3 consists of 17 residues. In germline, CDR1 is SGHRS, CDR2 YFSETQ. V shed 3 bases and J 1 base; nucleotides not matched to a gene: 7. The CDR3 loop is CASSWTGGYASYNEQFF. Written as DNA, the CDR3 is TGCGCCAGCAGCTGGACAGGGGGATATGCGTCCTACAATGAGCAGTTCTTC.

This chain's CDR3 is CASSQRTPGTGVADTQYF. In nucleotides, the CDR3 is TGTGCCAGCAGCCAAAGGACACCCGGGACAGGGGTAGCAGATACGCAGTATTTT. The chain joins TRBV3-1 (or the pseudogene TRBV3-2) to TRBJ2-3, with 10 bases fitting TRBD1. V lost 2 bases and J lost 4; bases outside the gene matches: 12. The CDR3 has 18 amino acids. The germline CDR1 and CDR2 sequences are LGHDT and YNNKEL (reference sequence).

This clone has only a few counts. V gene TRBV14 combines with J gene TRBJ2-7; D unresolved. V lost 1 base and J lost 6, with 10 bases in between. This CDR3 comprises 13 residues. Germline loops: CDR1 SGHDN, CDR2 FVKESK. CDR3 nucleotide sequence: TGTGCCAGCAGCCAAGGCCCATTTCTCGAGCAGTACTTC. Translation: CASSQGPFLEQYF.

The rearrangement links TRBV27 to TRBJ2-1, with D possibly matching TRBD1 (6 bases). The CDR3 has 14 amino acids. Germline V gene sequence: CDR1 MNHEY, CDR2 SMNVEV (reference sequence). The ends were cut back, 10 bases at V and 4 bases at J, with 17 bases in the middle. CDR3 in amino acids: CATNRQDTYNEQFF. The CDR3, as DNA: TGTGCCACCAACCGACAGGACACATACAATGAGCAGTTCTTC.

The rearrangement uses TRBV12-3 or TRBV12-4 and TRBJ2-7; the D is unclear. CDR3 size: 13 residues. Trimming removed 5 bases from V and 9 bases from J, with 17 bases in between. This CDR3 is CASSIIGRVAQYF. The CDR3 DNA reads as TGTGCCAGCAGTATAATAGGCCGAGTCGCGCAGTACTTC.

This chain connects TRBV28 to TRBJ1-2; D is ambiguous. Germline CDR1 and CDR2: MDHEN and SYDVKM. The CDR3 totals 14 residues. Trimming took off 4 bases at V and 4 bases at J, with 13 bases between the two ends. This CDR3 reads CASSSSDTVYGYTF. CDR3 coding DNA: TGTGCCAGCAGTTCCTCCGACACCGTCTATGGCTACACCTTC.

The V gene is TRBV6-1, the J gene TRBJ2-3, with 9 bases matching TRBD1. This CDR3 has 14 residues. The V gene end was trimmed by 3 bases and the J gene end by 3 bases; junction bases not matched to a gene: 1. CDR1 is MNHNS and CDR2 is SASEGT in the germline V gene. The CDR3 coding sequence is TGTGCCAGCAGTGAGGACAGGGGAACAGATACGCAGTATTTT. Its protein is CASSEDRGTDTQYF.

V gene TRBV28 combines with J gene TRBJ2-1; D call uncertain. Trimming took 2 bases from V and 8 from J, leaving 10 bases between them. The CDR3 extends over 13 amino acids. CDR1 is MDHEN, CDR2 SYDVKM, per germline. CDR3 coding DNA: TGTGCCAGCAGTTTAAGACATCGGGATGAGCAGTTCTTC. Translated: CASSLRHRDEQFF.

This clone is deemed medium-sized (0.01 to 0.1%). The V and J genes are TRBV13 and TRBJ2-7, with D tentatively TRBD2 (5 bases). This CDR3 is built from 20 residues. V lost 4 bases, J lost 2 bases, and 30 bases lay in between. Germline V gives CDR1 PRHDT, CDR2 FYEKMQ (reference sequence). The CDR3 DNA reads TGTGCCAGCAGCTCCCACGGGGAAGGTAGGTCGGCGAACCCTACCTACGAGCAGTACTTC. Amino acids: CASSSHGEGRSANPTYEQYF. The whole variable domain, remainder taken from reference TRBV13 and TRBJ2-7, is AAGVIQSPRHLIKEKRETATLKCYPIPRHDTVYWYQQGPGQDPQFLISFYEKMQSDKGSIPDRFSAQQFSDYHSELNMSSLELGDSALYFCASSSHGEGRSANPTYEQYFGPGTRLTVT.

This clone appeared a few times. The rearrangement links TRBV5-1 to TRBJ2-1; D may be TRBD1 (6 bases). The CDR3 contains 15 residues. Germline-derived CDR1 and CDR2 are SGHRS and YFSETQ. V lost 4 bases, J lost 7 bases, and 18 bases lay in between. This CDR3 is CASSPGHRELNEQFF. CDR3 DNA: TGCGCCAGCAGCCCGGGTCACAGGGAACTGAATGAGCAGTTCTTC. Filled out from reference TRBV5-1 and TRBJ2-1, the complete variable domain reads KAGVTQTPRYLIKTRGQQVTLSCSPISGHRSVSWYQQTPGQGLQFLFEYFSETQRNKGNFPGRFSGRQFSNSRSEMNVSTLELGDSALYLCASSPGHRELNEQFFGPGTRLTVL.

The chain has TRBV7-8 and TRBJ2-1; 8 bases map to TRBD1. This CDR3 has 15 amino acids. Germline lookup yields CDR1 SGHVS and CDR2 FQNEAQ. Trimming removed 0 bases from V and 12 bases from J; junction bases left unmatched: 10. The CDR3 is CASSLARTGFMGQFF. In DNA, the CDR3 is TGTGCCAGCAGCTTAGCTAGGACAGGGTTTATGGGGCAGTTCTTC.

The gene calls are TRBV9 and TRBJ2-2, with a weak D call TRBD2 (7 bases). Germline V gives CDR1 SGDLS, CDR2 YYNGEE. There are 16 residues in the CDR3. The V end lost 3 bases, the J end lost 6 bases, and 18 bases lay between the germline ends. CDR3 residues: CASSAVKGEGPGELFF. CDR3 nucleotides: TGTGCCAGCAGCGCGGTGAAGGGGGAGGGGCCCGGGGAGCTGTTTTTT.

The V and J genes are TRBV11-1 and TRBJ2-1; D may be TRBD1 (5 bases). This CDR3 is built from 14 residues. V was shortened by 5 bases and J by 5 bases, with 13 bases between the two germline ends. Germline loops: CDR1 SGHAT, CDR2 FQDESV (reference sequence). Here the CDR3 DNA reads TGTGCCAGCAGCGTCCAAACAGGAAACAATGAGCAGTTCTTC. Its translation is CASSVQTGNNEQFF.

The chain joins TRBV18 to TRBJ1-1; TRBD1 might be the D (5 bases). This CDR3 contains 14 residues. The germline gives CDR1 KGHSH, CDR2 LQKENI. V dropped 4 bases and J dropped 1 base, with 10 bases sitting between them. The CDR3 sequence: CASSLSGTNTEAFF. The CDR3 DNA follows: TGTGCCAGCTCACTTTCGGGGACGAACACTGAAGCTTTCTTT. Complete variable domain (other parts from reference TRBV18 and TRBJ1-1): NAGVMQNPRHLVRRRGQEARLRCSPMKGHSHVYWYRQLPEEGLKFMVYLQKENIIDESGMPKERFSAEFPKEGPSILRIQQVVRGDSAAYFCASSLSGTNTEAFFGQGTRLTVV.

V and J are TRBV9 and TRBJ1-4; D unresolved. There are 14 residues in the CDR3. Germline V CDR1 and CDR2: SGDLS, YYNGEE. V lost 5 bases and J lost 0, with 8 bases in between. DNA of the CDR3: TGTGCCAGCAGTGCAGGTGCAACTAATGAAAAACTGTTTTTT. This sequence encodes CASSAGATNEKLFF.

This chain uses TRBV10-2 with TRBJ2-7; D gene uncertain. This CDR3 has 13 amino acids. V was shortened by 2 bases and J by 3 bases, with 8 bases between the two germline ends. From germline, CDR1 is WSHSY and CDR2 SAAADI. CDR3 sequence reads: CASSEPSYYEQYF. CDR3 nucleotide sequence: TGCGCCAGCAGTGAGCCCTCGTACTACGAGCAGTACTTC.

The rearrangement uses TRBV27 and TRBJ1-2; D gene ambiguous. The CDR3 has 12 amino acids. Trimming took 5 bases from V and 4 from J, leaving 8 bases between them. CDR1 is MNHEY, CDR2 SMNVEV, per germline (reference sequence). The CDR3 reads CASSPKGYGYTF. The CDR3 DNA reads as TGTGCCAGCAGTCCGAAGGGCTATGGCTACACCTTC.

The chain combines TRBV19 with TRBJ2-1, with 11 bases lining up with TRBD2. The germline gives CDR1 LNHDA, CDR2 SQIVND (reference sequence). V lost 10 bases and J lost 6; bases outside the gene matches: 17. The CDR3 is made up of 17 amino acids. DNA for the CDR3: TGTGCCACCACCTTTATAGCGGGAGGGCCCTCGGGCAATGAGCAGTTCTTC. This encodes CATTFIAGGPSGNEQFF.

The J gene is TRBJ2-2, the V gene TRBV3-1 (or the pseudogene TRBV3-2); D is possibly TRBD1 (6 bases). The germline V and J ends were trimmed by 3 bases and 5 bases, with 10 bases remaining between them. Germline-derived CDR1 and CDR2 are LGHDT and YNNKEL (reference sequence). CDR3 length: 14 amino acids. The CDR3 DNA reads TGTGCCAGCAGCCAGGGGACATCAACCGGGGAGCTGTTTTTT. This gives the protein CASSQGTSTGELFF.

This chain joins TRBV5-1 and TRBJ2-3, with TRBD2 matching 11 bases. V shed 4 bases, J shed 8 bases, and the junction held 12 bases outside the gene matches. Germline V gives CDR1 SGHRS, CDR2 YFSETQ. The CDR3 runs to 16 residues. The CDR3 reads CASSQGTSGEGGTQYF. The CDR3 nucleotides are TGCGCCAGCAGCCAGGGGACTAGCGGCGAAGGGGGTACGCAGTATTTT.

J is TRBJ1-2 and V is TRBV12-5; 7 bases are a match to TRBD1. The CDR3 loop spans 14 amino acids. The germline V gene encodes CDR1 LGHNT and CDR2 FRNRAP. Trimming removed 5 bases from V and 2 bases from J; junction bases left unmatched: 5. The CDR3 coding sequence is TGTGCTAGTGGTCAAGGGACAGCCAACTATGGCTACACCTTC. This gives the protein CASGQGTANYGYTF.

V usage is TRBV5-1 and J usage is TRBJ2-5, with 8 bases matching TRBD1. Germline lookup yields CDR1 SGHRS and CDR2 YFSETQ. V lost 4 bases, J lost 4 bases, and 9 bases stayed unmatched. This CDR3 has 15 residues. The CDR3: CASSLGIRGPETQYF. The CDR3 region has the DNA TGCGCCAGCAGCCTGGGGATCAGGGGGCCAGAGACCCAGTACTTC.

This chain joins TRBV29-1 and TRBJ2-7; TRBD1 is a possible D gene (6 bases). The CDR3 contains 11 residues. Germline-derived CDR1 and CDR2 are SQVTM and ANQGSEA. Trimming stripped 5 bases from V and 12 bases from J, with 17 bases between. The CDR3 protein is CSVRSAGTMYF. As DNA, the CDR3 is TGCAGCGTTCGTTCCGCAGGGACAATGTACTTC.